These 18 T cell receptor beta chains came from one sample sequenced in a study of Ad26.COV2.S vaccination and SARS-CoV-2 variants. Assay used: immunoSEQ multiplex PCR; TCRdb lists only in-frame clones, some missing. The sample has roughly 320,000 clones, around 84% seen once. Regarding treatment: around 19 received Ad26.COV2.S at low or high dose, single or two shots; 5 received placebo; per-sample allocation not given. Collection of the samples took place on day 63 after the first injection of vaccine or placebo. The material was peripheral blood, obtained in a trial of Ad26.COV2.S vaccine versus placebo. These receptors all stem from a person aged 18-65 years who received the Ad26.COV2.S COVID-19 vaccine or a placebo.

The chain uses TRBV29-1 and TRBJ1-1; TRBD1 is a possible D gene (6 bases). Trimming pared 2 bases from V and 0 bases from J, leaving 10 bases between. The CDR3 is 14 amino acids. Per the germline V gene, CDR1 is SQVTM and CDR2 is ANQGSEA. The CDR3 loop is CSVERGAVNTEAFF. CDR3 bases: TGCAGCGTTGAAAGGGGGGCCGTGAACACTGAAGCTTTCTTT.

The CDR3 coding sequence is TGTGCCAGCTCACCAAAACAGGGAGGGTGGAACTATGGCTACACCTTC. Translated: CASSPKQGGWNYGYTF. This chain connects TRBV18 to TRBJ1-2; the D gene is possibly TRBD1 (6 bases). With 2 bases removed from V and 2 bases from J, the gap between germline ends came to 15 bases. The CDR3 has 16 amino acids. CDR1 is KGHSH, CDR2 LQKENI, per germline.

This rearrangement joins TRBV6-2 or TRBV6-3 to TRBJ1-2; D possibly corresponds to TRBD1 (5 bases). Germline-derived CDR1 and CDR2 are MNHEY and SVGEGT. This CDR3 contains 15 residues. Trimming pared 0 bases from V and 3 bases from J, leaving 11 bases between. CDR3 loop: CASSYSTDFYYGYTF. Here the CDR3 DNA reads TGTGCCAGCAGTTACTCGACAGATTTCTACTATGGCTACACCTTC.

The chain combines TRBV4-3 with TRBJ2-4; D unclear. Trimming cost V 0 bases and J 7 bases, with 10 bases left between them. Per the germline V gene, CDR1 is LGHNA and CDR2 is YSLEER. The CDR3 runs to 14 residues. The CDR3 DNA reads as TGCGCCAGCAGCCAAGATGAGACAACCAACATTCAGTACTTC. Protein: CASSQDETTNIQYF.

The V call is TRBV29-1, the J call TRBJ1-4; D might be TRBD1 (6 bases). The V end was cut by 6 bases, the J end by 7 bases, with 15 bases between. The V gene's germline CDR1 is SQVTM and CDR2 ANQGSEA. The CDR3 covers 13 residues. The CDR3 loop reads CSVAGVRSEKLFF. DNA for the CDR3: TGCAGCGTGGCAGGGGTTAGAAGTGAAAAACTGTTTTTT.

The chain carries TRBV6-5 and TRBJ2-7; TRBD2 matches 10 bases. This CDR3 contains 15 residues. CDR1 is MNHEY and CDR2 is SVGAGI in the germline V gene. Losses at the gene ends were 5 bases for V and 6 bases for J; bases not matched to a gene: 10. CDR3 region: CASSPPGTSASEQYF. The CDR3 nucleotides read TGTGCCAGCAGTCCGCCCGGGACTAGCGCCTCCGAGCAGTACTTC.

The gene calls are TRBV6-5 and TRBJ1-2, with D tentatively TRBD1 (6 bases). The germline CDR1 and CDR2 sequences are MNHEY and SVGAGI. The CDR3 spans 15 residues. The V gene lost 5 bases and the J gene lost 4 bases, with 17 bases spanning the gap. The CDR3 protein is CASSRPGQFFYGYTF. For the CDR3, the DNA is TGTGCCAGCAGTCGCCCCGGACAGTTTTTCTATGGCTACACCTTC.

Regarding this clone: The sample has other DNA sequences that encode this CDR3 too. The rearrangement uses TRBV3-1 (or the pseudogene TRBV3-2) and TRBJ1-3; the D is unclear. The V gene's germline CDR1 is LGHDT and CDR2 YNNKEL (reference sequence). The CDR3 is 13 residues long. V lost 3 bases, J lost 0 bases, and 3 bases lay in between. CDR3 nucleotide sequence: TGTGCCAGCAGCCAGGGCTCTGGAAACACCATATATTTT. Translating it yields CASSQGSGNTIYF.

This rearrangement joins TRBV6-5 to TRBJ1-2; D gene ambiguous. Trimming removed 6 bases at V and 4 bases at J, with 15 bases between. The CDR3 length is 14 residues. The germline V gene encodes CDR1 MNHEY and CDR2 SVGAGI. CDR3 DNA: TGTGCCAGCAGCCTCCGGAGGGAATCCTATGGCTACACCTTC. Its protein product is CASSLRRESYGYTF.

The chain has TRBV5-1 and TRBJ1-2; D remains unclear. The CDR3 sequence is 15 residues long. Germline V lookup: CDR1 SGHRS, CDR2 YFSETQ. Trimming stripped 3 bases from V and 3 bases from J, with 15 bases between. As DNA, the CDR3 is TGCGCCAGCAGCTCTGGTGGCCCAGAATACTATGGCTACACCTTC. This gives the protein CASSSGGPEYYGYTF.

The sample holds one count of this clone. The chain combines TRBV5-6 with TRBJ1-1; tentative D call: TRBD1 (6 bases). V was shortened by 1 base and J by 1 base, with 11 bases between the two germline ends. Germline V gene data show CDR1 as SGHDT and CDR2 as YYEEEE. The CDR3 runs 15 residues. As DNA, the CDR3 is TGTGCCAGCAGCTTGTGGACAGAGACGAACACTGAAGCTTTCTTT. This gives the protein CASSLWTETNTEAFF.

The CDR3 coding sequence is TGTGCCAGCATGGTGGACAGTTATTCACCCCTCCACTTT. Translating it yields CASMVDSYSPLHF. This chain links TRBV12-3 or TRBV12-4 with TRBJ1-6; the D gene is possibly TRBD1 (6 bases). Trimming pared 7 bases from V and 8 bases from J, leaving 12 bases between. The CDR3 runs 13 residues.

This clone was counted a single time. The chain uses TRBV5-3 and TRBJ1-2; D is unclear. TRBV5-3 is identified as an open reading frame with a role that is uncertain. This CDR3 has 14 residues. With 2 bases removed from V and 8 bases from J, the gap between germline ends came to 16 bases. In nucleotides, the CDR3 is TGTGCCAGAAGCTTACCCCACTCTGGACGGGGCTACACCTTC. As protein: CARSLPHSGRGYTF.

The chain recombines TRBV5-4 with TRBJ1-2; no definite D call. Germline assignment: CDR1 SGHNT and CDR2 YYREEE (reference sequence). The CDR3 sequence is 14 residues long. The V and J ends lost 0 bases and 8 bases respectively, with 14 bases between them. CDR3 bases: TGTGCCAGCAGCTTGGTCTTTACTACTGGGGGCTACACCTTC. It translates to CASSLVFTTGGYTF. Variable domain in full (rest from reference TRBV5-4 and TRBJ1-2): ETGVTQSPTHLIKTRGQQVTLRCSSQSGHNTVSWYQQALGQGPQFIFQYYREEENGRGNFPPRFSGLQFPNYSSELNVNALELDDSALYLCASSLVFTTGGYTFGSGTRLTVV.

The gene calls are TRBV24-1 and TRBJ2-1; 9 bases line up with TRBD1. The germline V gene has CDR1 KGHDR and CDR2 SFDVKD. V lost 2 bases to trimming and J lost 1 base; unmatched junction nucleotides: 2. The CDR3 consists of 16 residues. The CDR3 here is CATSDSGQGSYNEQFF. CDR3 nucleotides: TGTGCCACCAGTGATTCGGGACAGGGTTCCTACAATGAGCAGTTCTTC.

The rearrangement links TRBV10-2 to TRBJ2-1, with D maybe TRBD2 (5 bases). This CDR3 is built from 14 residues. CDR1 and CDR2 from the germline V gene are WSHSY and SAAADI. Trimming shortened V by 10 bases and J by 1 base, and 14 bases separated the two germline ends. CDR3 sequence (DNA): TGCGCCACCACTCCCCGGGGATCCTACAATGAGCAGTTCTTC. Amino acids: CATTPRGSYNEQFF.

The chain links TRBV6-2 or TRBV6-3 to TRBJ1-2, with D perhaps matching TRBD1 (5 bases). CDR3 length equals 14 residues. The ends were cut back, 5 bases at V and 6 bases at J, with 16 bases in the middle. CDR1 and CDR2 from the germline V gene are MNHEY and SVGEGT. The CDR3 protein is CASSPRDGSHGYTF. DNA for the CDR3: TGTGCCAGCAGTCCCCGGGACGGGAGCCATGGCTACACCTTC.

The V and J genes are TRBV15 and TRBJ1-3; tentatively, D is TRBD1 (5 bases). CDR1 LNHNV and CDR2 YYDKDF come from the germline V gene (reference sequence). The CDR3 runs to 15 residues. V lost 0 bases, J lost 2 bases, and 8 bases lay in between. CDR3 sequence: CATSRDRGTGNTIYF. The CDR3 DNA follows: TGTGCCACCAGCAGAGATAGGGGAACTGGAAACACCATATATTTT.